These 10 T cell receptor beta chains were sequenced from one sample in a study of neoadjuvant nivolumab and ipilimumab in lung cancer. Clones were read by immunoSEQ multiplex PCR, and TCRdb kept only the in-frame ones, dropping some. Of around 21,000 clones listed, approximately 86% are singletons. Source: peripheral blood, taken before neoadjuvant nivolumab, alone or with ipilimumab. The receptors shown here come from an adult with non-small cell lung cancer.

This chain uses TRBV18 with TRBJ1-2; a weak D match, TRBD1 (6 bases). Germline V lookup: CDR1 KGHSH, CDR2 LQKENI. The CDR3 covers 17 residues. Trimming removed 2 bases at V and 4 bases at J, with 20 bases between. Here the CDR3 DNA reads TGTGCCAGCTCACCATATAGGGGTACAGGGACGGTCTATGGCTACACCTTC. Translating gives CASSPYRGTGTVYGYTF.

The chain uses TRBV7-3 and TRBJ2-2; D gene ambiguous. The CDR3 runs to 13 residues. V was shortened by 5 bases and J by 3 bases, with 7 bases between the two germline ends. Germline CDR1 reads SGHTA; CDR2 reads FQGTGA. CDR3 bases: TGTGCCAGCAGCCGAAGCTACACCGGGGAGCTGTTTTTT. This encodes CASSRSYTGELFF.

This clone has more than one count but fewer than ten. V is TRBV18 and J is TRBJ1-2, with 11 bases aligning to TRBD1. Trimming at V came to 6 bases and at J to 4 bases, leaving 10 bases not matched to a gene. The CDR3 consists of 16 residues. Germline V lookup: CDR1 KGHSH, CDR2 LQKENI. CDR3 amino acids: CASSERDRGFGYGYTF. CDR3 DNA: TGTGCCAGCTCGGAAAGGGACAGGGGGTTCGGCTATGGCTACACCTTC.

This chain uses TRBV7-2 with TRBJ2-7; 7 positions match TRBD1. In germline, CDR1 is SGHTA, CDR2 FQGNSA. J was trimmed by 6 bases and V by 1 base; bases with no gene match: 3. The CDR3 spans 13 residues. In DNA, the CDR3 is TGTGCCAGCAGCTTAGAGGGGGCCGGCGAGCAGTACTTC. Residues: CASSLEGAGEQYF.

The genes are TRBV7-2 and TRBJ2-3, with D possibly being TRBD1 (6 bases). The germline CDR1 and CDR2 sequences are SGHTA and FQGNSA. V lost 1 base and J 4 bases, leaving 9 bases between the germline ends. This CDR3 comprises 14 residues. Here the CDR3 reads CASSLGPGADTQYF. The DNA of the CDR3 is TGTGCCAGCAGCTTAGGTCCAGGGGCAGATACGCAGTATTTT.

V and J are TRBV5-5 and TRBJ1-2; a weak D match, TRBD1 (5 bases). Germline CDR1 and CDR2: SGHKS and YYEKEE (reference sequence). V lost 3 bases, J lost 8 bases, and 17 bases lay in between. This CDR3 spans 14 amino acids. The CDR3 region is CASSYRDLYGGYTF. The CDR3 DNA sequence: TGTGCCAGCAGCTACCGGGACCTATATGGCGGCTACACCTTC.

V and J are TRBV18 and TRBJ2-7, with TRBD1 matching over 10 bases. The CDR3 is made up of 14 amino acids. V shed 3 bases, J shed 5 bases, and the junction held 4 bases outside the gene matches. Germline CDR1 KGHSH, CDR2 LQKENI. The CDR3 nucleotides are TGTGCCAGCTCACCCCGGGACAGGGGCAACGAGCAGTACTTC. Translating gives CASSPRDRGNEQYF.

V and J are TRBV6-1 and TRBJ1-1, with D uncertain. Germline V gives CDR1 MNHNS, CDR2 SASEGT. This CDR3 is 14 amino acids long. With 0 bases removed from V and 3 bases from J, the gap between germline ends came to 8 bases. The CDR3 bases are TGTGCCAGCAGTGAAGCTGGGGTATACACTGAAGCTTTCTTT. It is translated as CASSEAGVYTEAFF.

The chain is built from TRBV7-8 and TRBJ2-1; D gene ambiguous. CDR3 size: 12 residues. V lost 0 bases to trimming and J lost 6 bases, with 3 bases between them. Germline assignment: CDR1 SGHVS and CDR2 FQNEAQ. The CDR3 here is CASSLAANEQFF. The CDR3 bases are TGTGCCAGCAGCTTAGCCGCCAATGAGCAGTTCTTC. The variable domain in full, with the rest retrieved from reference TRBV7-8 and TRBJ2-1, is GAGVSQSPRYKVAKRGQDVALRCDPISGHVSLFWYQQALGQGPEFLTYFQNEAQLDKSGLPSDRFFAERPEGSVSTLKIQRTQQEDSAVYLCASSLAANEQFFGPGTRLTVL.

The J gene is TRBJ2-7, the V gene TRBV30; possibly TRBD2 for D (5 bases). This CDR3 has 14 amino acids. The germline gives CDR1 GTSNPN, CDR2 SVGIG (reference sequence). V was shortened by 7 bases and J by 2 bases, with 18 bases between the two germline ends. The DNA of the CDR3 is TGTGCCTCCCTCGGAGGAGACGGGACCTACGAGCAGTACTTC. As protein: CASLGGDGTYEQYF.